A single sample is the source of the 2 T cell receptor beta chains below, sequenced in a study of tumor-infiltrating lymphocytes in primary liver carcinoma (dated by TCRdb to the late 2010s). TRIzol reagent was used to extract blood RNA from unsorted whole blood, while the DNeasy Blood & Tissue kit provided the germline DNA. For sequencing, an Illumina HiSeq 2500 was employed. Using a constant-region primer and ProtoScript II reverse transcriptase, TCRbeta-specific cDNA was reverse-transcribed from roughly 460 ng total RNA. TCRbeta libraries were built with three nested multiplex PCR rounds, a slightly modified ARM-PCR procedure. Multiplex TRBV1-TRBV30 forward primers and a Cbeta reverse primer were used in the first two PCR rounds, each of which was run for roughly 10 cycles. TCRdb handled the public reads itself, with Q25 trimming in fastp and clone calling in MiXCR, and kept productive beta chains. Duplicate CDR3 protein sequences are folded into a single record with the most common DNA and genes. The sample includes 310,000 or so distinct CDR3 sequences, with 58% observed a single time. The ten largest clones add up to about 17% of the sample.

The sample comprised peripheral blood. The receptors were sampled from a woman in her 30s with primary liver carcinoma and hepatitis B virus infection.

This clonotype has ten or more counts. This chain uses TRBV12-3 or TRBV12-4 with TRBJ2-6; D ambiguous. The CDR3 consists of 15 residues. The V end lost 3 bases, the J end lost 5 bases, and 11 bases lay between the germline ends. The CDR3 protein is CASSFGLYRANVLTF. As DNA, the CDR3 is TGTGCCAGCAGTTTCGGGCTCTACCGGGCCAACGTCCTGACTTTC.

This clonotype has just a few counts. This sequence joins TRBV4-1 and TRBJ1-1; maybe TRBD1 (6 bases). This CDR3 spans 15 amino acids. V was pared by 4 bases and J by 4 bases, with 16 bases between. CDR1 is MGHRA and CDR2 is YSYEKL in the germline V gene. The CDR3: CASSLDLGAGTEAFF. Here the CDR3 DNA reads TGCGCCAGCAGCCTGGACCTGGGGGCAGGCACTGAAGCTTTCTTT.